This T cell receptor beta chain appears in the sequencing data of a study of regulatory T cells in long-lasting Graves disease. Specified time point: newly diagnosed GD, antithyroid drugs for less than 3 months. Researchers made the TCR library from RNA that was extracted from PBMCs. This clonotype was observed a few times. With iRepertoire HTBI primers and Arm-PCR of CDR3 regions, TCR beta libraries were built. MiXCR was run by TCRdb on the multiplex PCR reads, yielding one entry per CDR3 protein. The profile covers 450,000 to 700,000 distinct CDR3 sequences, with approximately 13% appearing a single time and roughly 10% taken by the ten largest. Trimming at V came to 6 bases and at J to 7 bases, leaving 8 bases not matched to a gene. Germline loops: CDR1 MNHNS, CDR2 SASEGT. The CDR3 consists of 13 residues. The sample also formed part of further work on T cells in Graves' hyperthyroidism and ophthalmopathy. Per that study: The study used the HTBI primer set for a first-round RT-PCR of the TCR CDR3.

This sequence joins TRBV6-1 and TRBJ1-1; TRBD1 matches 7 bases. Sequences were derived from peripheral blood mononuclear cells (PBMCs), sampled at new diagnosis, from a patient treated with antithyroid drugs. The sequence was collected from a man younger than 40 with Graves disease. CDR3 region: CASRAGQLVEAFF. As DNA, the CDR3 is TGTGCCAGCAGAGCGGGACAGTTAGTTGAAGCTTTCTTT.